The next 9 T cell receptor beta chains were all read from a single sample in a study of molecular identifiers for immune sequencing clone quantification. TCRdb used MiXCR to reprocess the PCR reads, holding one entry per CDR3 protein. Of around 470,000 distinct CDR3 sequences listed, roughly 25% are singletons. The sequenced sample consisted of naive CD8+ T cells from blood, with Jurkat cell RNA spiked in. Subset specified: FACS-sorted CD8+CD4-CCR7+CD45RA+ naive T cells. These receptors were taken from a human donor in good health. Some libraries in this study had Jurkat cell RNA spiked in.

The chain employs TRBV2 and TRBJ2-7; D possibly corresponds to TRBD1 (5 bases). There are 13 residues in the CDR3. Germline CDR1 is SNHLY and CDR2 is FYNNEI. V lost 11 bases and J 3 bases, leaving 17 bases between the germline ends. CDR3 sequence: CAAAVGLFYEQYF. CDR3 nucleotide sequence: TGTGCCGCCGCGGTGGGGCTTTTCTACGAGCAGTACTTC.

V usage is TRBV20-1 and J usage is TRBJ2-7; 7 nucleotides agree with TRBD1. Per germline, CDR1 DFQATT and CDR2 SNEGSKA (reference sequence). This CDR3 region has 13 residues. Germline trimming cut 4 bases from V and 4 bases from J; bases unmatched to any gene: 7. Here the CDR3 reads CSATGTEEYEQYF. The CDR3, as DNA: TGCAGTGCTACCGGGACAGAAGAATACGAGCAGTACTTC.

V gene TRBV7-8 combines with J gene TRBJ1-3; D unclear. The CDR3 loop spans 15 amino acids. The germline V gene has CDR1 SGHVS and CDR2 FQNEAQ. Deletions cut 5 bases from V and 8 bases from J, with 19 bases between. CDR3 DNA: TGTGCCAGCAGCCCTTCATTCCAGACGTCGGACACCATATATTTT. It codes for CASSPSFQTSDTIYF.

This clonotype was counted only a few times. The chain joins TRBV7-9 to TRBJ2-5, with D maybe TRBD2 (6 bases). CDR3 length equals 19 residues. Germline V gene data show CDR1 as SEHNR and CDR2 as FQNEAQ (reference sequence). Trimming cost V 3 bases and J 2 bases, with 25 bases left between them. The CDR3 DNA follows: TGTGCCAGCAGCTTCGGCTTCATAGGGGCTAGCGAACCGCAAGAGACCCAGTACTTC. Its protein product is CASSFGFIGASEPQETQYF.

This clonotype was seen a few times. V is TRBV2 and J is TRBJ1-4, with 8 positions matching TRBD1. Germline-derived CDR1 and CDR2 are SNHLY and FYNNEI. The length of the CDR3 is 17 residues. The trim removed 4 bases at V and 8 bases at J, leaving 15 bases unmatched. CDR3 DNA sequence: TGTGCCAGCAGTGCACGCGGGACAGGATTCGCTTGGGAAAAACTGTTTTTT. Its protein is CASSARGTGFAWEKLFF.

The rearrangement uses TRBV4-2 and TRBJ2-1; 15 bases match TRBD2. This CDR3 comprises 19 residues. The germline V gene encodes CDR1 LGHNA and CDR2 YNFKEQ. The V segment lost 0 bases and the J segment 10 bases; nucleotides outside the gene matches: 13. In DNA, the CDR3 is TGTGCCAGCAGCCAAGATTTTGATTGGACTAGCGGGAGGGCAAAAGAGCAGTTCTTC. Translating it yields CASSQDFDWTSGRAKEQFF.

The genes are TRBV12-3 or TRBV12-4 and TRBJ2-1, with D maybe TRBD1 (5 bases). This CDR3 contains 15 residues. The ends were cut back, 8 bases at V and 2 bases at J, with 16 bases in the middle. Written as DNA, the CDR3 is TGTGCCAGCCAGGCATGGGGCAGTACCTACAATGAGCAGTTCTTC. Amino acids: CASQAWGSTYNEQFF.

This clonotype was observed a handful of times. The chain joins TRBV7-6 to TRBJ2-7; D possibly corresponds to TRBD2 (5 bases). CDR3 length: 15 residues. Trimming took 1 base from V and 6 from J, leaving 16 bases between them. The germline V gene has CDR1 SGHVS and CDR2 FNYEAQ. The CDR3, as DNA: TGTGCCAGCAGCTTAGTAACGGGGATGTCGACCGAGCAGTACTTC. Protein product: CASSLVTGMSTEQYF. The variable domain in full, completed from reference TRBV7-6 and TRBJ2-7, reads GAGVSQSPRYKVTKRGQDVALRCDPISGHVSLYWYRQALGQGPEFLTYFNYEAQQDKSGLPNDRFSAERPEGSISTLTIQRTEQRDSAMYRCASSLVTGMSTEQYFGPGTRLTVT.

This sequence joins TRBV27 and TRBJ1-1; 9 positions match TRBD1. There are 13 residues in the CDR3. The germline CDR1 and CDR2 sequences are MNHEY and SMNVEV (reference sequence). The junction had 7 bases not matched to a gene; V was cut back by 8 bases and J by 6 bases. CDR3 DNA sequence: TGTGCCAGCGGCCGGACAGGGGTTTCTGAAGCTTTCTTT. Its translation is CASGRTGVSEAFF.